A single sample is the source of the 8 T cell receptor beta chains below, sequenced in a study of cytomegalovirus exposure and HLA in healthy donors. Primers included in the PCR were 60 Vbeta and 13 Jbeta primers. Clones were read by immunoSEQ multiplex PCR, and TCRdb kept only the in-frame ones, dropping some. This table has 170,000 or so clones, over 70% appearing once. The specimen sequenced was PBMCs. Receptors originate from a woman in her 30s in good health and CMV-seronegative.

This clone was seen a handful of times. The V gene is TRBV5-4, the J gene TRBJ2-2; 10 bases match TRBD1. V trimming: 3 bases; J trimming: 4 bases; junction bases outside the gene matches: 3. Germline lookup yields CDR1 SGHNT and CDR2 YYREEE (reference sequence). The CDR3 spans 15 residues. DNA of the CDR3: TGTGCCAGCAGCTCCGGGACAGGGGTCACCGGGGAGCTGTTTTTT. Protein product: CASSSGTGVTGELFF.

The CDR3 sequence: CASSTGPRNTEAFF. In nucleotides, the CDR3 is TGCGCCAGCAGCACAGGGCCCCGCAACACTGAAGCTTTCTTT. This chain connects TRBV5-1 to TRBJ1-1; maybe TRBD1 (6 bases). The CDR3 covers 14 residues. CDR1 SGHRS and CDR2 YFSETQ come from the germline V gene. V lost 4 bases, J lost 2 bases, and 12 bases lay in between.

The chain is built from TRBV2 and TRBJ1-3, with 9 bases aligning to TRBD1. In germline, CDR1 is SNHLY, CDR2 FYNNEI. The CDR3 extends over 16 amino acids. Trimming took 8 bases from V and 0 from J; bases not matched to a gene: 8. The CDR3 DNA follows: TGTGCCAGCGGCCCCGGGACAGGGTTCTCTGGAAACACCATATATTTT. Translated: CASGPGTGFSGNTIYF.

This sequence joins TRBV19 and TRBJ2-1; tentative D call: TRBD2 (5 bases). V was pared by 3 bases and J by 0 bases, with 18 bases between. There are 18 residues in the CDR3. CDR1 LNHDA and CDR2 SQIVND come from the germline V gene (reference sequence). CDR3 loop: CASSINGASTSSYNEQFF. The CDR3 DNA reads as TGTGCCAGTAGTATCAACGGCGCTAGCACAAGCTCCTACAATGAGCAGTTCTTC. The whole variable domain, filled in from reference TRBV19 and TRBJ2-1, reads DGGITQSPKYLFRKEGQNVTLSCEQNLNHDAMYWYRQDPGQGLRLIYYSQIVNDFQKGDIAEGYSVSREKKESFPLTVTSAQKNPTAFYLCASSINGASTSSYNEQFFGPGTRLTVL.

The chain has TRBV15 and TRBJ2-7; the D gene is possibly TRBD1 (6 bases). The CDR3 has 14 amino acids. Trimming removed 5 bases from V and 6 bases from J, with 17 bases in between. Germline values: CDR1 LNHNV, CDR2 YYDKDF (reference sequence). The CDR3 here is CATSVRGFGGEQYF. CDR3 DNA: TGTGCCACCAGCGTAAGGGGGTTCGGTGGCGAGCAGTACTTC.

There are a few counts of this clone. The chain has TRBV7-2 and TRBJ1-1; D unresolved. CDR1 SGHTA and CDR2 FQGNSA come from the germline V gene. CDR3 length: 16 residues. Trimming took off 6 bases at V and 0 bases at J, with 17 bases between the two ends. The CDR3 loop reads CASSLSLPPMNTEAFF. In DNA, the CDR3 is TGTGCCAGCAGTCTATCGTTACCTCCAATGAACACTGAAGCTTTCTTT.

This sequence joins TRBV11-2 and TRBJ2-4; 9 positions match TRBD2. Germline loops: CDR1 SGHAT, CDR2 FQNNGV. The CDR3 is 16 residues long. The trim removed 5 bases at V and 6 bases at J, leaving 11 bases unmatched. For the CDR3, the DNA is TGTGCCAGCAGCCCGCGAGGCGGGGGGGCGAGAAACATTCAGTACTTC. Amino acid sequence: CASSPRGGGARNIQYF.

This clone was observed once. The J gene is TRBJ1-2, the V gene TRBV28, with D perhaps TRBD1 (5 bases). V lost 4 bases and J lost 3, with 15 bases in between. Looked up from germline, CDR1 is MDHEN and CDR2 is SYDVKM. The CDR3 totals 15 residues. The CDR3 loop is CASSSGAGLDYGYTF. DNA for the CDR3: TGTGCCAGCAGTTCCGGGGCGGGGCTCGACTATGGCTACACCTTC.